This T cell receptor beta chain was found in a study of T cells of healthy individuals. One entry per CDR3 protein results from TCRdb running MiXCR on the 5' RACE reads. The sample lists 85,000 to 100,000 distinct CDR3 sequences; under 20% were seen once. CDR3 length: 13 residues. Per germline, CDR1 MDHEN and CDR2 SYDVKM. V was shortened by 6 bases and J by 11 bases, with 18 bases between the two germline ends. The chain is built from TRBV28 and TRBJ2-3, with D possibly matching TRBD2 (6 bases). The receptor's source is a human donor in good health. Written as DNA, the CDR3 is TGTGCCAGCAGCTCGACCGGAGGGGACCTGCAGTATTTT. This gives the protein CASSSTGGDLQYF. The variable domain in full, completed from reference TRBV28 and TRBJ2-3, reads DVKVTQSSRYLVKRTGEKVFLECVQDMDHENMFWYRQDPGLGLRLIYFSYDVKMKEKGDIPEGYSVSREKKERFSLILESASTNQTSMYLCASSSTGGDLQYFGPGTRLTVL.